The 32 T cell receptor beta chains in this list originate from one sample, sequenced in a study of blood T cell repertoires in COVID-19. The assay was immunoSEQ multiplex PCR, and TCRdb's table has in-frame clones only and misses some. The table includes tens of thousands of clones, 82% detected once. Sequencing input: peripheral blood. Source of these receptors: a human donor with acute or convalescent COVID-19. The donor label of this sample is uncertain.

The V gene is TRBV7-9, the J gene TRBJ2-1, with D unresolved. The germline V gene encodes CDR1 SEHNR and CDR2 FQNEAQ (reference sequence). The V end was cut by 2 bases, the J end by 0 bases, with 8 bases between. This CDR3 has 15 amino acids. The CDR3 DNA reads as TGTGCCAGCAGCTTAACCATGAGCTCCTACAATGAGCAGTTCTTC. This sequence encodes CASSLTMSSYNEQFF.

The V call is TRBV28, the J call TRBJ2-5; 7 bases agree with TRBD2. Germline V CDR1 and CDR2: MDHEN, SYDVKM. The CDR3 runs to 13 residues. V trimming: 7 bases; J trimming: 6 bases; junction bases outside the gene matches: 8. The CDR3 is CASKSGGGKTQYF. The CDR3 nucleotides are TGTGCCAGCAAGTCTGGGGGGGGAAAGACCCAGTACTTC.

V gene TRBV30 combines with J gene TRBJ1-2, with TRBD1 identical over 7 bases. The CDR3 totals 10 residues. CDR1 and CDR2 from the germline V gene are GTSNPN and SVGIG (reference sequence). The J segment lost 8 bases and the V segment lost 7 bases, leaving 4 bases of the junction unmatched. The CDR3 sequence: CAYTGEGYTF. For the CDR3, the DNA is TGTGCCTATACAGGGGAGGGCTACACCTTC.

The V call is TRBV24-1, the J call TRBJ2-5, with TRBD2 matching 8 bases. Germline-derived CDR1 and CDR2 are KGHDR and SFDVKD. V was clipped by 1 base and J by 4 bases; unmatched bases: 1. This CDR3 spans 14 amino acids. The CDR3 coding sequence is TGTGCCACCAGTGATTTCCTAGCGGGAGAGACCCAGTACTTC. As protein: CATSDFLAGETQYF.

This clone was counted between two and nine times. The rearrangement uses TRBV28 and TRBJ1-3; no firm D call. Germline CDR1 MDHEN, CDR2 SYDVKM. Trimming stripped 4 bases from V and 0 bases from J, with 10 bases between. This CDR3 has 15 residues. The CDR3 DNA sequence: TGTGCCAGCAGTTCCTCCAGACACTCTGGAAACACCATATATTTT. Its translation: CASSSSRHSGNTIYF.

The chain recombines TRBV10-2 with TRBJ2-7; D perhaps matches TRBD2 (6 bases). The CDR3 has 15 amino acids. V gave up 0 bases and J gave up 5 bases, with 14 bases separating them. From germline, CDR1 is WSHSY and CDR2 SAAADI. CDR3 in amino acids: CASSESSGLGNEQYF. In DNA form, the CDR3 reads TGCGCCAGCAGTGAGTCGAGCGGGTTGGGTAACGAGCAGTACTTC.

The gene calls are TRBV29-1 and TRBJ1-2; D might be TRBD1 (5 bases). This CDR3 is built from 12 residues. The V gene's germline CDR1 is SQVTM and CDR2 ANQGSEA. V lost 0 bases to trimming and J lost 8 bases, with 10 bases between them. Here the CDR3 DNA reads TGCAGCGTTGAAGAGGCAGGGAACGGCTACACCTTC. It translates to CSVEEAGNGYTF.

The chain joins TRBV6-1 to TRBJ1-1; the D gene is possibly TRBD1 (6 bases). This CDR3 has 14 residues. V shed 3 bases and J shed 1 base, with 9 bases lying between them. Germline CDR1 MNHNS, CDR2 SASEGT. CDR3 sequence reads: CASSEGHRNTEAFF. The DNA of the CDR3 is TGTGCCAGCAGTGAGGGACACCGGAACACTGAAGCTTTCTTT.

V is TRBV10-3 and J is TRBJ2-7; D is unclear. The CDR3 extends over 14 amino acids. The V gene lost 4 bases and the J gene lost 0 bases, with 10 bases spanning the gap. Germline CDR1 reads ENHRY; CDR2 reads SYGVKD. The CDR3 region has the DNA TGTGCCATCAGTGCTTCAGACATCTCCTACGAGCAGTACTTC. Translated, it gives CAISASDISYEQYF.

This sequence joins TRBV6-5 and TRBJ1-2, with 8 positions matching TRBD1. Unmatched junction bases numbered 7, after V lost 5 bases and J lost 8 bases. The CDR3 consists of 13 residues. CDR1 and CDR2 (germline): MNHEY, SVGAGI. CDR3 in amino acids: CASSRTGSRGYTF. DNA of the CDR3: TGTGCCAGCAGTCGGACAGGGTCGAGGGGCTACACCTTC.

V and J are TRBV29-1 and TRBJ1-1; weak D call: TRBD1 (5 bases). Germline-derived CDR1 and CDR2 are SQVTM and ANQGSEA. Trimming took off 4 bases at V and 2 bases at J, with 11 bases between the two ends. CDR3 length equals 13 residues. CDR3 residues: CSVGRVSNTEAFF. In DNA form, the CDR3 reads TGCAGCGTTGGCAGGGTTAGTAACACTGAAGCTTTCTTT. The full variable domain, its missing parts supplied by reference TRBV29-1 and TRBJ1-1, is SAVISQKPSRDICQRGTSLTIQCQVDSQVTMMFWYRQQPGQSLTLIATANQGSEATYESGFVIDKFPISRPNLTFSTLTVSNMSPEDSSIYLCSVGRVSNTEAFFGQGTRLTVV.

This sequence joins TRBV7-2 and TRBJ1-2, with D maybe TRBD1 (5 bases). V gave up 5 bases and J gave up 8 bases, with 18 bases separating them. CDR3 length: 14 residues. Germline assignment: CDR1 SGHTA and CDR2 FQGNSA. The CDR3 is CASSRGGTGAGYTF. CDR3 nucleotides: TGTGCCAGCAGCCGCGGGGGGACCGGGGCGGGCTACACCTTC.

V and J are TRBV5-6 and TRBJ1-2; a possible D gene is TRBD1 (6 bases). The CDR3 consists of 16 residues. Germline-derived CDR1 and CDR2 are SGHDT and YYEEEE. Trimming shortened V by 4 bases and J by 4 bases, and 20 bases separated the two germline ends. The DNA for the CDR3 is TGTGCCAGCAGCCCCACCTATCCCGGGACACGCTATGGCTACACCTTC. Its translation: CASSPTYPGTRYGYTF.

V gene TRBV7-2 combines with J gene TRBJ1-5; 11 nucleotides line up with TRBD1. CDR1 is SGHTA, CDR2 FQGNSA, per germline. Germline trimming cut 3 bases from V and 7 bases from J; bases unmatched to any gene: 2. The CDR3 contains 14 residues. The CDR3 DNA reads as TGTGCCAGCAGCTTTGGGACAGGGGGACAGCCCCAGCATTTT. This gives the protein CASSFGTGGQPQHF.

The chain recombines TRBV28 with TRBJ1-4; 7 positions match TRBD1. The CDR3 totals 16 residues. With 6 bases clipped from V and 3 bases from J, the junction kept 10 bases outside the gene matches. The germline V gene encodes CDR1 MDHEN and CDR2 SYDVKM. The CDR3 nucleotides read TGTGCCAGCAGGTCCGACAGGGATCGGTCTAATGAAAAACTGTTTTTT. This encodes CASRSDRDRSNEKLFF.

The gene calls are TRBV19 and TRBJ1-1; TRBD1 might be the D (5 bases). Trimming shortened V by 4 bases and J by 11 bases, and 17 bases separated the two germline ends. From germline, CDR1 is LNHDA and CDR2 SQIVND (reference sequence). The CDR3 is 13 residues long. This CDR3 is CASSKWDSMEAFF. Here the CDR3 DNA reads TGTGCCAGTAGTAAATGGGACTCCATGGAGGCTTTCTTT.

The rearrangement joins TRBV28 to TRBJ1-2; perhaps TRBD1 as D (5 bases). This CDR3 is built from 15 residues. Germline CDR1 reads MDHEN; CDR2 reads SYDVKM. With 6 bases removed from V and 7 bases from J, the gap between germline ends came to 21 bases. The CDR3 region is CASREATTARGGYTF. The CDR3, as DNA: TGTGCCAGCAGAGAGGCCACGACAGCCCGAGGTGGCTACACCTTC.

The chain joins TRBV19 to TRBJ2-5, with 10 bases aligning to TRBD2. Germline V lookup: CDR1 LNHDA, CDR2 SQIVND (reference sequence). The CDR3 totals 15 residues. V gave up 1 base and J gave up 5 bases; unmatched junction bases: 4. CDR3 loop: CASSIGASGSETQYF. The DNA for the CDR3 is TGTGCCAGTAGTATAGGGGCTAGCGGGAGCGAGACCCAGTACTTC.

V and J are TRBV6-5 and TRBJ1-1; TRBD1 matches at 9 bases. Germline-derived CDR1 and CDR2 are MNHEY and SVGAGI. CDR3 length: 15 amino acids. J gave up 5 bases and V 6 bases, and 10 bases lay outside the gene matches. CDR3 nucleotide sequence: TGTGCCAGCAGCCATGGGGGACAGGGCGCGACTGAAGCTTTCTTT. This codes for CASSHGGQGATEAFF.

The chain is built from TRBV7-8 and TRBJ2-4; 8 bases are shared with TRBD1. V was clipped by 2 bases and J by 9 bases; unmatched bases: 6. The CDR3 spans 14 residues. Germline V CDR1 and CDR2: SGHVS, FQNEAQ. CDR3 in amino acids: CASSLSGQGGIQYF. The CDR3 region has the DNA TGTGCCAGCAGCTTATCCGGACAGGGAGGCATTCAGTACTTC.

This chain connects TRBV5-1 to TRBJ2-3; 7 nucleotides match TRBD1. Germline assignment: CDR1 SGHRS and CDR2 YFSETQ. The CDR3 loop spans 15 amino acids. V gave up 3 bases and J gave up 0 bases; unmatched junction bases: 4. CDR3 DNA: TGCGCCAGCAGCTCGGGGACAGCCAGCACAGATACGCAGTATTTT. Protein product: CASSSGTASTDTQYF.

The chain recombines TRBV7-2 with TRBJ1-2; 7 bases align to TRBD1. The J segment lost 3 bases and the V segment lost 5 bases, leaving 9 bases of the junction unmatched. Germline V gene data show CDR1 as SGHTA and CDR2 as FQGNSA. This CDR3 region has 15 residues. In nucleotides, the CDR3 is TGTGCCAGCAGCACTACAGGGGTGCCCTACTATGGCTACACCTTC. Translation gives CASSTTGVPYYGYTF.

The rearrangement joins TRBV2 to TRBJ1-1, with D unresolved. Germline V gene data show CDR1 as SNHLY and CDR2 as FYNNEI. Trimming left V 6 bases short and J 7 bases short, with 15 bases between. This CDR3 is 13 amino acids long. The CDR3 sequence: CASSVDGRGEAFF. CDR3 nucleotides: TGTGCCAGCAGCGTCGACGGTCGGGGTGAAGCTTTCTTT.

The chain employs TRBV7-9 and TRBJ2-3, with 8 bases fitting TRBD2. Germline trimming cut 1 base from V and 2 bases from J; bases unmatched to any gene: 5. Germline CDR1 SEHNR, CDR2 FQNEAQ (reference sequence). The CDR3 contains 16 residues. The chain's CDR3 is CASSLGAGDDTDTQYF. CDR3 DNA sequence: TGTGCCAGCAGCTTAGGAGCGGGAGATGACACAGATACGCAGTATTTT.

This chain links TRBV5-5 with TRBJ1-2; 8 bases align to TRBD1. The CDR3 contains 14 residues. CDR1 is SGHKS, CDR2 YYEKEE, per germline (reference sequence). Trimming removed 0 bases from V and 11 bases from J; junction bases left unmatched: 9. This CDR3 is CASSLEDRGVGYTF. The DNA for the CDR3 is TGTGCCAGCAGCTTGGAAGACAGGGGAGTCGGGTACACCTTC.

The chain is built from TRBV3-1 (or the pseudogene TRBV3-2) and TRBJ2-5; D gene ambiguous. Germline lookup yields CDR1 LGHDT and CDR2 YNNKEL (reference sequence). The CDR3 loop spans 12 amino acids. V lost 3 bases, J lost 4 bases, and 6 bases lay in between. The CDR3 coding sequence is TGTGCCAGCAGCCAGTTTATAGAGACCCAGTACTTC. It is translated as CASSQFIETQYF.

The chain couples TRBV5-4 to TRBJ1-1; 7 nucleotides agree with TRBD1. The CDR3 spans 14 residues. Trimming cost V 7 bases and J 0 bases; bases outside gene matches: 6. CDR1 is SGHNT and CDR2 is YYREEE in the germline V gene (reference sequence). The CDR3 is CASRDSLMNTEAFF. CDR3 coding DNA: TGTGCCAGCCGGGACAGTCTAATGAACACTGAAGCTTTCTTT.

The genes are TRBV7-2 and TRBJ2-7; 10 positions agree with TRBD1. The CDR3 totals 15 residues. The junction had 9 bases not matched to a gene; V was cut back by 5 bases and J by 5 bases. CDR1 SGHTA and CDR2 FQGNSA come from the germline V gene. CDR3 amino acids: CASSVSGTGAHEQYF. CDR3 bases: TGTGCCAGCAGCGTCTCCGGGACAGGGGCCCACGAGCAGTACTTC. Combining the CDR3 with reference TRBV7-2 and TRBJ2-7 gives the whole variable domain GAGVSQSPSNKVTEKGKDVELRCDPISGHTALYWYRQSLGQGLEFLIYFQGNSAPDKSGLPSDRFSAERTGGSVSTLTIQRTQQEDSAVYLCASSVSGTGAHEQYFGPGTRLTVT.

The chain employs TRBV19 and TRBJ2-1, with 10 bases identical to TRBD2. The V segment lost 10 bases and the J segment 5 bases; nucleotides outside the gene matches: 8. The germline gives CDR1 LNHDA, CDR2 SQIVND (reference sequence). The CDR3 extends over 14 amino acids. The CDR3 reads CATVIAGGHNEQFF. DNA for the CDR3: TGTGCCACAGTTATAGCGGGAGGACACAATGAGCAGTTCTTC.

This chain joins TRBV13 and TRBJ2-5; TRBD2 matches 15 bases. The germline V gene encodes CDR1 PRHDT and CDR2 FYEKMQ (reference sequence). CDR3 length equals 18 residues. V dropped 3 bases and J dropped 1; count of bases not matched to a gene: 6. The CDR3 protein is CASSFGLAGGPSQETQYF. CDR3 bases: TGTGCCAGCAGCTTTGGACTAGCGGGAGGGCCGAGCCAAGAGACCCAGTACTTC.

The chain joins TRBV5-1 to TRBJ1-2; 7 bases map to TRBD1. The germline gives CDR1 SGHRS, CDR2 YFSETQ. This CDR3 contains 15 residues. V lost 2 bases and J lost 7; bases outside the gene matches: 11. The CDR3 reads CASSLGDSPARGYTF. CDR3 nucleotide sequence: TGCGCCAGCAGCTTAGGGGACAGTCCTGCACGTGGCTACACCTTC.

The chain is built from TRBV30 and TRBJ1-1; TRBD1 might be the D (6 bases). CDR1 and CDR2 from the germline V gene are GTSNPN and SVGIG (reference sequence). Trimming left V 2 bases short and J 0 bases short, with 7 bases between. This CDR3 region has 13 residues. The CDR3 nucleotides read TGTGCCTGGAGTACAGGGATGAACACTGAAGCTTTCTTT. Protein sequence: CAWSTGMNTEAFF.